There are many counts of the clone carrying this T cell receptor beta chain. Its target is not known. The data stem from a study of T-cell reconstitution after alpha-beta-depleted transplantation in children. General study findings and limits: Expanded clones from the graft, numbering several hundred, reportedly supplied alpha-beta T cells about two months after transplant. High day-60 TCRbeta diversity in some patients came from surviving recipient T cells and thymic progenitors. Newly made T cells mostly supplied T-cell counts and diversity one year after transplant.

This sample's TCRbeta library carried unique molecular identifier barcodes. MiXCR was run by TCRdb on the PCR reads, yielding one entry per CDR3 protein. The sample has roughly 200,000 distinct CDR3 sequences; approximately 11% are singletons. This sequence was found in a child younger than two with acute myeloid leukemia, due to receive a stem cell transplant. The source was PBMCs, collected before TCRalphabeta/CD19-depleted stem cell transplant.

The CDR3 protein is CASSWAFEGSYEQYF. Written as DNA, the CDR3 is TGTGCCAGCAGCTGGGCCTTTGAGGGCTCCTACGAGCAGTACTTC. The chain is built from TRBV5-5 and TRBJ2-7, with D tentatively TRBD2 (5 bases). V lost 3 bases and J 0 bases, leaving 13 bases between the germline ends. The CDR3 loop spans 15 amino acids. Germline CDR1 reads SGHKS; CDR2 reads YYEKEE (reference sequence).